The table lists the clone carrying this T cell receptor beta chain with many counts. This sample is drawn from a study of radiotherapy plus CTLA-4 blockade in lung cancer. The CDR3 consists of 16 residues. Data came from immunoSEQ multiplex PCR; TCRdb stores just in-frame clones and leaves some out. The data contain about 62,000 clones, roughly three quarters of them singletons. The V and J genes are TRBV21-1 and TRBJ2-1; the D call TRBD2 from the table was never checked on the DNA. TRBV21-1 is flagged as a pseudogene. The sequence was collected from a human donor with non-small cell lung cancer who had a complete response to radiotherapy plus ipilimumab. Here the sequenced sample was peripheral blood, taken from a patient treated with radiotherapy plus ipilimumab. CDR3 amino acids: CASSKSPAGAYNEQFF. For the CDR3, the DNA is TGTGCCAGCAGCAAAAGTCCAGCGGGCGCCTACAATGAGCAGTTCTTC.